The clone carrying this T cell receptor beta chain turned up a few times. Profiling relied on immunoSEQ multiplex PCR, and the TCRdb table lists in-frame clones only, not all of them. The data contain around 48,000 clones, approximately 83% of them singletons. This entry is derived from a study of PD-L1 blockade in urothelial cancer. This CDR3 comprises 16 residues. The V gene end was trimmed by 4 bases and the J gene end by 3 bases; junction bases not matched to a gene: 2. Germline loops: CDR1 PRHDT, CDR2 FYEKMQ (reference sequence). Documented time point: peripheral blood 6 weeks after treatment start. Each patient presented with locally advanced or metastatic urothelial carcinoma.

The rearrangement uses TRBV13 and TRBJ1-6, with 11 nucleotides matching TRBD1. This receptor was taken from a man aged 55 to 69 with urothelial cancer. Sample: PBMCs, taken around atezolizumab (anti-PD-L1) treatment. This CDR3 is CASSWGQGGYNSPLHF. The CDR3, as DNA: TGTGCCAGCAGCTGGGGACAGGGGGGCTATAATTCACCCCTCCACTTT. Variable domain in full (rest from reference TRBV13 and TRBJ1-6): AAGVIQSPRHLIKEKRETATLKCYPIPRHDTVYWYQQGPGQDPQFLISFYEKMQSDKGSIPDRFSAQQFSDYHSELNMSSLELGDSALYFCASSWGQGGYNSPLHFGNGTRLTVT.